Below, 26 T cell receptor beta chains from the same sample are listed, as sequenced in a study of cytomegalovirus exposure and HLA in healthy donors. 13 Jbeta primers and 60 Vbeta primers were used for the PCR. The data were produced by immunoSEQ multiplex PCR, yet TCRdb's version contains in-frame clones alone and is incomplete. The repertoire consists of about 160,000 clones, with over 70% occurring once and the leading ten covering around 9.8%. Sequencing was performed on PBMCs. The receptor set was obtained from a man between 18 and 35 years old in good health and CMV-seropositive.

The rearrangement uses TRBV5-1 and TRBJ2-2; weak D call: TRBD2 (6 bases). The germline V gene encodes CDR1 SGHRS and CDR2 YFSETQ. The CDR3 has 17 amino acids. With 1 base removed from V and 5 bases from J, the gap between germline ends came to 18 bases. For the CDR3, the DNA is TGCGCCAGCAGCTTGCTATCCTCGGTCGGGAGAACCGGGGAGCTGTTTTTT. Protein sequence: CASSLLSSVGRTGELFF.

This chain connects TRBV29-1 to TRBJ1-1, with TRBD1 matching 10 bases. V trimming: 6 bases; J trimming: 3 bases; junction bases outside the gene matches: 7. CDR1 is SQVTM, CDR2 ANQGSEA, per germline. The CDR3 sequence is 14 residues long. CDR3 sequence (DNA): TGCAGCGTGAGCCGGGACAGGGGTGACACTGAAGCTTTCTTT. It translates to CSVSRDRGDTEAFF.

This chain uses TRBV4-2 with TRBJ2-7; tentatively, D is TRBD2 (5 bases). Trimming stripped 5 bases from V and 3 bases from J, with 11 bases between. Germline-derived CDR1 and CDR2 are LGHNA and YNFKEQ. This CDR3 has 13 amino acids. CDR3 in DNA: TGTGCCAGCAGCGCGTACCGGGACTACGAGCAGTACTTC. The encoded protein is CASSAYRDYEQYF.

The chain uses TRBV7-8 and TRBJ1-5; the D gene is possibly TRBD1 (6 bases). Germline V gene sequence: CDR1 SGHVS, CDR2 FQNEAQ. V was cut by 5 bases and J by 6 bases, with 17 bases left in between. This CDR3 region has 15 residues. The CDR3 DNA follows: TGTGCCAGCAGCAGTACCGGGGGGGCAAGTCAGCCCCAGCATTTT. It codes for CASSSTGGASQPQHF.

The chain combines TRBV7-7 with TRBJ2-1, with 12 bases aligning to TRBD2. V was clipped by 5 bases and J by 8 bases; unmatched bases: 7. The CDR3 has 15 amino acids. Germline values: CDR1 SSHAT, CDR2 FNYEAQ (reference sequence). As DNA, the CDR3 is TGTGCCAGCAGCCTCGGGACTAGCGGGTTGTATGAGCAGTTCTTC. This codes for CASSLGTSGLYEQFF.

The CDR3 region is CASSYSGTGNTEAFF. For the CDR3, the DNA is TGTGCCAGCAGTTACTCCGGTACAGGTAACACTGAAGCTTTCTTT. The chain has TRBV6-5 and TRBJ1-1; TRBD1 might be the D (5 bases). The germline CDR1 and CDR2 sequences are MNHEY and SVGAGI. CDR3 size: 15 residues. Trimming shortened V by 0 bases and J by 2 bases, and 10 bases separated the two germline ends.

The genes are TRBV29-1 and TRBJ2-7, with D perhaps TRBD1 (5 bases). V was cut by 7 bases and J by 2 bases, with 9 bases left in between. This CDR3 is 11 amino acids long. Germline CDR1 is SQVTM and CDR2 is ANQGSEA. The CDR3 DNA is TGCAGCGCGAGACAGACCTACGAGCAGTACTTC. Translation: CSARQTYEQYF.

The rearrangement joins TRBV7-2 to TRBJ1-2; D is perhaps TRBD1 (5 bases). Germline V gene sequence: CDR1 SGHTA, CDR2 FQGNSA. The V gene lost 7 bases and the J gene lost 5 bases, with 14 bases spanning the gap. The CDR3 contains 13 residues. CDR3 region: CASTVWEGYGYTF. The CDR3, as DNA: TGTGCCAGCACCGTCTGGGAGGGGTATGGCTACACCTTC.

J is TRBJ1-2 and V is TRBV19; no firm D call. The CDR3 covers 12 residues. V was shortened by 10 bases and J by 4 bases, with 13 bases between the two germline ends. Germline V gene data show CDR1 as LNHDA and CDR2 as SQIVND (reference sequence). CDR3 DNA sequence: TGTGCCACCCTAGGGAGGACCTATGGCTACACCTTC. This gives the protein CATLGRTYGYTF.

The J gene is TRBJ1-5, the V gene TRBV19; 10 nucleotides match TRBD1. With 4 bases clipped from V and 7 bases from J, the junction kept 7 bases outside the gene matches. The germline V gene encodes CDR1 LNHDA and CDR2 SQIVND (reference sequence). The CDR3 consists of 15 residues. Here the CDR3 reads CASSSDRGRGQPQHF. As DNA, the CDR3 is TGTGCCAGTAGTAGCGACAGGGGGCGAGGGCAGCCCCAGCATTTT.

The rearrangement uses TRBV19 and TRBJ2-2, with 8 bases identical to TRBD1. The junction had 6 bases not matched to a gene; V was cut back by 6 bases and J by 6 bases. The CDR3 length is 14 residues. Germline V gene sequence: CDR1 LNHDA, CDR2 SQIVND (reference sequence). In DNA, the CDR3 is TGTGCCAGTAGCCAGGGGGCGCTTCCCGGGGAGCTGTTTTTT. It yields the protein CASSQGALPGELFF.

The rearrangement uses TRBV7-9 and TRBJ1-1, with TRBD1 as a possible D gene (6 bases). Germline V gives CDR1 SEHNR, CDR2 FQNEAQ (reference sequence). V was pared by 3 bases and J by 0 bases, with 11 bases between. The CDR3 consists of 15 residues. CDR3 nucleotide sequence: TGTGCCAGCAGCTTTCTTACAGGGTTGAACACTGAAGCTTTCTTT. It encodes CASSFLTGLNTEAFF.

The V call is TRBV7-2, the J call TRBJ2-3, with 15 bases identical to TRBD2. The CDR3 loop spans 16 amino acids. CDR1 and CDR2 from the germline V gene are SGHTA and FQGNSA. Trimming cost V 3 bases and J 6 bases; bases outside gene matches: 4. The CDR3 here is CASSFGLAGGLDTQYF. CDR3 sequence (DNA): TGTGCCAGCAGCTTTGGACTAGCGGGGGGGCTGGATACGCAGTATTTT.

This clone appeared a few times. The chain is built from TRBV19 and TRBJ1-4; no reliable D call. This CDR3 has 14 amino acids. V lost 9 bases and J lost 1, with 12 bases in between. Germline assignment: CDR1 LNHDA and CDR2 SQIVND (reference sequence). This CDR3 is CASKERGTNEKLFF. CDR3 DNA: TGTGCCAGCAAGGAACGGGGAACTAATGAAAAACTGTTTTTT.

V gene TRBV5-4 combines with J gene TRBJ2-5, with D possibly matching TRBD1 (6 bases). CDR3 length: 12 residues. In germline, CDR1 is SGHNT, CDR2 YYREEE (reference sequence). V was trimmed by 4 bases and J by 10 bases, leaving 14 bases between them. In nucleotides, the CDR3 is TGTGCCAGCAGCGGGGGCCCATCGGGCCAGTACTTC. As protein: CASSGGPSGQYF.

As DNA, the CDR3 is TGTGCCAGCAGCTGGGGAGCGGCAAACATCAATAATTCACCCCTCCACTTT. Translated: CASSWGAANINNSPLHF. The chain links TRBV7-8 to TRBJ1-6; no clear D gene. This CDR3 spans 17 amino acids. Germline V lookup: CDR1 SGHVS, CDR2 FQNEAQ. The V end was cut by 4 bases, the J end by 5 bases, with 18 bases between.

This chain connects TRBV10-1 to TRBJ2-3; no definite D call. Germline V lookup: CDR1 WNHNN, CDR2 SYGVQD (reference sequence). The CDR3 has 11 residues. Trimming took 4 bases from V and 9 from J, leaving 8 bases between them. CDR3 sequence (DNA): TGCGCCAGCAGTGGACCGGAGACGCAGTATTTT. It codes for CASSGPETQYF.

The chain couples TRBV6-5 to TRBJ2-7; TRBD1 agrees at 7 bases. The CDR3 runs to 11 residues. V gave up 2 bases and J gave up 10 bases; unmatched junction bases: 2. Germline V gives CDR1 MNHEY, CDR2 SVGAGI. CDR3 sequence (DNA): TGTGCCAGCAGTTACGGGACAGTACAGTACTTC. This gives the protein CASSYGTVQYF.

DNA for the CDR3: TGTGCCATCAGTGAGTCTGGGCCAGGTACCCCCTACGAGCAGTACTTC. Translated: CAISESGPGTPYEQYF. The chain uses TRBV10-3 and TRBJ2-7, with D uncertain. Trimming cost V 0 bases and J 2 bases, with 14 bases left between them. This CDR3 contains 16 residues. Looked up from germline, CDR1 is ENHRY and CDR2 is SYGVKD.

This clone has a handful of counts. CDR3: CAWSDRGTEAFF. CDR3 bases: TGTGCCTGGAGCGACAGGGGCACTGAAGCTTTCTTT. This chain joins TRBV30 and TRBJ1-1; 8 bases align to TRBD1. The junction had 1 base not matched to a gene; V was cut back by 3 bases and J by 4 bases. Germline V gene data show CDR1 as GTSNPN and CDR2 as SVGIG (reference sequence). The CDR3 sequence is 12 residues long.

This chain uses TRBV14 with TRBJ2-3; 10 positions agree with TRBD2. This CDR3 has 17 amino acids. Trimming cost V 0 bases and J 1 base; bases outside gene matches: 4. Germline loops: CDR1 SGHDN, CDR2 FVKESK. Written as DNA, the CDR3 is TGTGCCAGCAGCCAAGATACTAGCGGGGCACGCACAGATACGCAGTATTTT. It codes for CASSQDTSGARTDTQYF.

The V gene is TRBV9, the J gene TRBJ1-2; TRBD1 aligns across 8 bases. The V gene's germline CDR1 is SGDLS and CDR2 YYNGEE. CDR3 length: 16 residues. V lost 4 bases and J lost 4; bases outside the gene matches: 12. CDR3 protein: CASSKPNIGQGYGYTF. Written as DNA, the CDR3 is TGTGCCAGCAGCAAACCCAATATAGGACAGGGCTATGGCTACACCTTC. Full variable domain (outside the CDR3, taken from reference TRBV9 and TRBJ1-2): DSGVTQTPKHLITATGQRVTLRCSPRSGDLSVYWYQQSLDQGLQFLIQYYNGEERAKGNILERFSAQQFPDLHSELNLSSLELGDSALYFCASSKPNIGQGYGYTFGSGTRLTVV.

In regard to this clone: The sample contains more than one DNA sequence encoding this CDR3. The V call is TRBV18, the J call TRBJ2-7, with 8 bases lining up with TRBD2. The CDR3 spans 15 residues. Looked up from germline, CDR1 is KGHSH and CDR2 is LQKENI. With 3 bases clipped from V and 0 bases from J, the junction kept 4 bases outside the gene matches. The CDR3 nucleotides read TGTGCCAGCTCACCCACTAGCGGAGGCTCCTACGAGCAGTACTTC. It is translated as CASSPTSGGSYEQYF.

In its sample, this clone was seen a few times. The rearrangement links TRBV5-4 to TRBJ1-2; 11 bases line up with TRBD1. Germline V gene sequence: CDR1 SGHNT, CDR2 YYREEE (reference sequence). Trimming removed 1 base from V and 1 base from J; junction bases left unmatched: 6. CDR3 length: 17 amino acids. CDR3 nucleotide sequence: TGTGCCAGCAGCTTGTTAGGACAGGGGGCTGATAACTATGGCTACACCTTC. This gives the protein CASSLLGQGADNYGYTF.

The chain couples TRBV5-4 to TRBJ1-6, with 9 bases identical to TRBD1. There are 16 residues in the CDR3. V shed 4 bases, J shed 7 bases, and the junction held 9 bases outside the gene matches. The V gene's germline CDR1 is SGHNT and CDR2 YYREEE (reference sequence). For the CDR3, the DNA is TGTGCCAGCAGCACCCAACAGGGGGCCTTAAATTCACCCCTCCACTTT. This codes for CASSTQQGALNSPLHF.

This chain uses TRBV9 with TRBJ2-3; 12 bases are a match to TRBD2. The germline gives CDR1 SGDLS, CDR2 YYNGEE. The CDR3 is 16 amino acids. The V gene end was trimmed by 3 bases and the J gene end by 5 bases; junction bases not matched to a gene: 7. The CDR3 nucleotides read TGTGCCAGCAGCGCCCCTAGCGGGGGGGCCCTAGATACGCAGTATTTT. Its protein is CASSAPSGGALDTQYF.